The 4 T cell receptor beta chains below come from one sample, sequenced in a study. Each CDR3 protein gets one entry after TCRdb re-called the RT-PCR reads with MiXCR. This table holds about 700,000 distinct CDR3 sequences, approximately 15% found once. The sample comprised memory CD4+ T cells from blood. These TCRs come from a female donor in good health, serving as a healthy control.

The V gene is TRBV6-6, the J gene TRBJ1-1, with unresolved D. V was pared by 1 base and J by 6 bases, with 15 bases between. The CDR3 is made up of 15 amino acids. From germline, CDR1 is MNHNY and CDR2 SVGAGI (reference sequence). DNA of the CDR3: TGTGCCAGCAGTTACTACATCCTGGATGACTCTGAAGCTTTCTTT. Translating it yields CASSYYILDDSEAFF.

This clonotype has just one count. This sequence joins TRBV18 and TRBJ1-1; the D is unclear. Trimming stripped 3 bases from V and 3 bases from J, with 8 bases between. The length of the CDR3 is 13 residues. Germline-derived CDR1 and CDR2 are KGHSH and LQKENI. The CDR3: CASSPVRDTEAFF. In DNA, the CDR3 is TGTGCCAGCTCACCGGTTAGGGACACTGAAGCTTTCTTT. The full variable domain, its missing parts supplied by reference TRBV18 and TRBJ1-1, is NAGVMQNPRHLVRRRGQEARLRCSPMKGHSHVYWYRQLPEEGLKFMVYLQKENIIDESGMPKERFSAEFPKEGPSILRIQQVVRGDSAAYFCASSPVRDTEAFFGQGTRLTVV.

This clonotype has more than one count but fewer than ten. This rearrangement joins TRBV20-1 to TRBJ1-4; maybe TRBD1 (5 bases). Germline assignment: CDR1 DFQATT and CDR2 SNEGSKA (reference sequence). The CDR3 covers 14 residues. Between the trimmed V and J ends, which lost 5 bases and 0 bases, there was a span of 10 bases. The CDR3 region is CSALPGPTNEKLFF. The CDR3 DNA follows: TGCAGTGCTCTCCCGGGACCAACTAATGAAAAACTGTTTTTT.

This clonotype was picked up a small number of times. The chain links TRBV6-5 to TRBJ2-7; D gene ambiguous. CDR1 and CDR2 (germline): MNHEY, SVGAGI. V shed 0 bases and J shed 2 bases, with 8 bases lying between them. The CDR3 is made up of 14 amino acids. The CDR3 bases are TGTGCCAGCAGTTACTCGACGGCTACCTACGAGCAGTACTTC. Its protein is CASSYSTATYEQYF.